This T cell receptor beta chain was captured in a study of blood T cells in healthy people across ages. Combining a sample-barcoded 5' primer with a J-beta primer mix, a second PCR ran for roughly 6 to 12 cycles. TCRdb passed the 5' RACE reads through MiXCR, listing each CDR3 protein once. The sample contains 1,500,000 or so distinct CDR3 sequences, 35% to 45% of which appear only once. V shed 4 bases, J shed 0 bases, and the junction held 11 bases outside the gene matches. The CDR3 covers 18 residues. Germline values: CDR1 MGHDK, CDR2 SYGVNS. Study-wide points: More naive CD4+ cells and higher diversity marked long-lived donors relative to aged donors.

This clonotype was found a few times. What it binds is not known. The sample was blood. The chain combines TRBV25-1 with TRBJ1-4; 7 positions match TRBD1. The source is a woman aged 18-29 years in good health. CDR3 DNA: TGTGCCAGCAGTGTCCGGGACAGCTATTTGGCAACTAATGAAAAACTGTTTTTT. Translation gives CASSVRDSYLATNEKLFF.